This T cell receptor beta chain was sequenced during a study of CD8+CD57+ T cells in acquired aplastic anemia. About the study: Each DNA sample taken from sorted CD4+ and CD8+ cells came to about 3 ug on average.

Genomic DNA was employed as the template in profiling TCR beta VDJ and CDR3. TCRdb independently ran MiXCR on the reads; one entry per CDR3 protein. The sample includes over 150,000 distinct CDR3 sequences, 54% of them seen just once. This CDR3 is 13 amino acids long. Trimming removed 4 bases at V and 10 bases at J, with 16 bases between. Germline V gives CDR1 ENHRY, CDR2 SYGVKD. The V call is TRBV10-3, the J call TRBJ1-1; TRBD1 is a possible D gene (6 bases). Sequenced material: sorted CD4+, CD8+, or CD8+CD57+ T cells (not recorded which) from PBMCs. The receptor was derived from a human donor in good health, serving as a control. The CDR3 loop reads CAISGPGGQVAFF. The CDR3 DNA reads TGTGCCATCAGTGGGCCGGGGGGGCAGGTAGCTTTCTTT.